The 24 T cell receptor beta chains below come from one sample, sequenced in a study of T-cell reconstitution after alpha-beta-depleted transplantation in children. A library of TCRbeta sequences, prepared with unique molecular identifiers, was generated. TCRdb fed the PCR reads into MiXCR, producing one record per CDR3 protein. The sample lists roughly 500,000 distinct CDR3 sequences; under 12% were seen once. Sequencing used PBMCs, obtained before TCRalphabeta/CD19-depleted stem cell transplant. These receptors were obtained from a child aged 2-15 years with inherited bone marrow failure, due to receive a stem cell transplant.

This clonotype came up many times. The chain has TRBV6-5 and TRBJ1-5; D unresolved. The germline CDR1 and CDR2 sequences are MNHEY and SVGAGI. Trimming pared 0 bases from V and 7 bases from J, leaving 10 bases between. CDR3 length: 14 amino acids. CDR3 coding DNA: TGTGCCAGCAGTTACTCGATTTTCGAGCAGCCCCAGCATTTT. Residues: CASSYSIFEQPQHF.

This rearrangement joins TRBV28 to TRBJ2-7, with 7 bases fitting TRBD1. V trimming: 3 bases; J trimming: 2 bases; junction bases outside the gene matches: 10. The CDR3 is 16 amino acids. Germline lookup yields CDR1 MDHEN and CDR2 SYDVKM. CDR3 bases: TGTGCCAGCAGTTTGTTGACAGGGAGAACACCCTACGAGCAGTACTTC. Protein product: CASSLLTGRTPYEQYF.

This clonotype was detected ten times or more. V gene TRBV15 combines with J gene TRBJ2-1; D is ambiguous. The V gene lost 1 base and the J gene lost 2 bases, with 12 bases spanning the gap. The CDR3 is made up of 16 amino acids. From germline, CDR1 is LNHNV and CDR2 YYDKDF (reference sequence). The CDR3 DNA is TGTGCCACCAGCAGAGCTTCCAGTGGGACCTACAATGAGCAGTTCTTC. Translating it yields CATSRASSGTYNEQFF.

Many counts were recorded for this clonotype. This sequence joins TRBV9 and TRBJ2-4; the match to TRBD2 covers 7 bases. Germline trimming cut 0 bases from V and 2 bases from J; bases unmatched to any gene: 5. This CDR3 comprises 16 residues. Germline assignment: CDR1 SGDLS and CDR2 YYNGEE. The CDR3: CASSVGWEGTKNIQYF. CDR3 bases: TGTGCCAGCAGCGTAGGATGGGAGGGCACCAAAAACATTCAGTACTTC.

This clonotype has at least ten counts. The chain combines TRBV5-1 with TRBJ2-5; unclear D gene. Trimming shortened V by 0 bases and J by 2 bases, and 8 bases separated the two germline ends. Germline values: CDR1 SGHRS, CDR2 YFSETQ. The CDR3 spans 14 residues. The CDR3 protein is CASSLDSSQETQYF. The CDR3 region has the DNA TGCGCCAGCAGCTTGGATAGCAGTCAAGAGACCCAGTACTTC.

This clonotype was recorded many times. V gene TRBV6-6 combines with J gene TRBJ2-1, with D unresolved. Trimming took off 5 bases at V and 3 bases at J, with 5 bases between the two ends. Germline V gene lookup returns CDR1 MNHNY and CDR2 SVGAGI (reference sequence). The CDR3 contains 12 residues. The CDR3 sequence is CASSGDYNEQFF. The CDR3 DNA reads TGTGCCAGCAGTGGGGACTACAATGAGCAGTTCTTC.

This clonotype was counted ten times or more. The gene calls are TRBV25-1 and TRBJ2-7; D gene uncertain. CDR3 size: 11 residues. V was pared by 6 bases and J by 7 bases, with 10 bases between. Germline CDR1 and CDR2: MGHDK and SYGVNS. This chain's CDR3 is CASRGLGEQYF. The CDR3 coding sequence is TGTGCCAGCAGGGGATTGGGGGAGCAGTACTTC.

Many counts were recorded for this clonotype. The J gene is TRBJ1-1, the V gene TRBV2, with TRBD1 matching 7 bases. Germline V gene lookup returns CDR1 SNHLY and CDR2 FYNNEI. There are 13 residues in the CDR3. V lost 10 bases to trimming and J lost 6 bases; unmatched junction nucleotides: 11. The CDR3, as DNA: TGTGCCACCCTAAACGACAGGGCCCCTGAAGCTTTCTTT. This encodes CATLNDRAPEAFF.

The table lists this clonotype with a few counts. The chain joins TRBV15 to TRBJ2-1; D perhaps matches TRBD2 (6 bases). Trimming removed 4 bases from V and 0 bases from J, with 16 bases in between. From germline, CDR1 is LNHNV and CDR2 YYDKDF (reference sequence). The CDR3 runs 17 residues. As DNA, the CDR3 is TGTGCCACCAGCACAAACCTAGCGTCCAGCTCCTACAATGAGCAGTTCTTC. Protein sequence: CATSTNLASSSYNEQFF.

This clonotype has a count of ten or more. The V call is TRBV2, the J call TRBJ2-1, with D unresolved. Germline V gene data show CDR1 as SNHLY and CDR2 as FYNNEI. CDR3 size: 16 residues. V dropped 1 base and J dropped 5 bases, with 15 bases sitting between them. The CDR3 region has the DNA TGTGCCAGCAGTGAAGAACCATTTCTGGGAAACAATGAGCAGTTCTTC. This sequence encodes CASSEEPFLGNNEQFF.

This clonotype was observed at least ten times. The V and J genes are TRBV5-5 and TRBJ2-3, with 10 bases fitting TRBD2. V was clipped by 4 bases and J by 0 bases; unmatched bases: 5. This CDR3 is 16 amino acids long. The V gene's germline CDR1 is SGHKS and CDR2 YYEKEE (reference sequence). The CDR3 protein is CASSDGLAASTDTQYF. For the CDR3, the DNA is TGTGCCAGCAGCGACGGACTAGCGGCTAGCACAGATACGCAGTATTTT.

At least ten counts were recorded for this clonotype. The rearrangement uses TRBV4-3 and TRBJ2-2; D gene ambiguous. Germline values: CDR1 LGHNA, CDR2 YSLEER. The V gene lost 3 bases and the J gene lost 4 bases, with 6 bases spanning the gap. The CDR3 loop spans 13 amino acids. CDR3 amino acids: CASSQEFTGELFF. DNA of the CDR3: TGCGCCAGCAGCCAGGAGTTCACCGGGGAGCTGTTTTTT.

This clonotype was picked up a small number of times. The chain employs TRBV6-6 and TRBJ2-6, with 11 bases matching TRBD1. Germline loops: CDR1 MNHNY, CDR2 SVGAGI (reference sequence). The CDR3 consists of 12 residues. Losses at the gene ends were 6 bases for V and 15 bases for J; bases not matched to a gene: 4. The CDR3 is CASRSGTGGLTF. The CDR3 DNA is TGTGCCAGCAGATCCGGGACAGGGGGCCTGACTTTC.

This clonotype was observed a handful of times. The rearrangement links TRBV4-1 to TRBJ1-4; tentatively, D is TRBD1 (6 bases). Germline V gene sequence: CDR1 MGHRA, CDR2 YSYEKL. V dropped 1 base and J dropped 8 bases, with 14 bases sitting between them. CDR3 length equals 15 residues. CDR3 amino acids: CASSQGHGGAEKLFF. CDR3 in DNA: TGCGCCAGCAGCCAAGGACACGGGGGCGCAGAAAAACTGTTTTTT.

This clonotype was observed many times. The chain combines TRBV20-1 with TRBJ2-7; no firm D call. Germline-derived CDR1 and CDR2 are DFQATT and SNEGSKA (reference sequence). This CDR3 comprises 13 residues. V was trimmed by 2 bases and J by 0 bases, leaving 8 bases between them. DNA of the CDR3: TGCAGTGCTAGACTGGATAGCTCCTACGAGCAGTACTTC. Amino acids: CSARLDSSYEQYF.

This clonotype was observed many times. One end of the junction varies from germline; a read error may be responsible. The J gene is TRBJ1-1, the V gene TRBV7-2; no clear D. The CDR3 is 13 residues long. Germline V gene lookup returns CDR1 SGHTA and CDR2 FQGNSA. CDR3 coding DNA: TGTGCCAGCAGTTTAGTTCTTAACACTGAAGCTTTCTTT. It is translated as CASSLVLNTEAFF.

At least ten counts were recorded for this clonotype. This rearrangement joins TRBV27 to TRBJ1-5; TRBD1 is a possible D gene (5 bases). Trimming pared 3 bases from V and 0 bases from J, leaving 9 bases between. The CDR3 extends over 15 amino acids. Germline assignment: CDR1 MNHEY and CDR2 SMNVEV (reference sequence). The CDR3 loop reads CASSFLGDSNQPQHF. The CDR3 nucleotides read TGTGCCAGCAGTTTTCTGGGGGATAGCAATCAGCCCCAGCATTTT.

Many counts were recorded for this clonotype. The chain employs TRBV20-1 and TRBJ1-5; D remains unclear. Between the trimmed V and J ends, which lost 2 bases and 3 bases, there was a span of 8 bases. The CDR3 contains 13 residues. CDR1 is DFQATT and CDR2 is SNEGSKA in the germline V gene (reference sequence). DNA of the CDR3: TGCAGTGCTAGACCGGGGTCCAATCAGCCCCAGCATTTT. This encodes CSARPGSNQPQHF.

This clonotype was counted ten times or more. V and J are TRBV28 and TRBJ2-7; 12 positions match TRBD2. V lost 4 bases to trimming and J lost 5 bases; unmatched junction nucleotides: 3. The CDR3 loop spans 14 amino acids. The germline V gene has CDR1 MDHEN and CDR2 SYDVKM. In DNA form, the CDR3 reads TGTGCCAGCAGTTCAAGGACTAGCGGGAACGAGCAGTACTTC. It specifies CASSSRTSGNEQYF.

The table lists this clonotype with many counts. This rearrangement joins TRBV12-3 or TRBV12-4 to TRBJ2-1, with a possible D match to TRBD2 (6 bases). The CDR3 extends over 16 amino acids. V shed 6 bases and J shed 2 bases, with 17 bases lying between them. The CDR3 coding sequence is TGTGCCAGCAGAACCTCTAGCGCAACAACCTACAATGAGCAGTTCTTC. It yields the protein CASRTSSATTYNEQFF.

The chain couples TRBV7-1 to TRBJ1-1; tentatively, D is TRBD1 (6 bases). TRBV7-1 is placed among ORFs of uncertain function. With 11 bases removed from V and 6 bases from J, the gap between germline ends came to 13 bases. The CDR3 is made up of 11 amino acids. The CDR3 loop reads CARNSGAEAFF. Written as DNA, the CDR3 is TGTGCCCGTAACTCAGGGGCTGAAGCTTTCTTT.

This clonotype was observed at least ten times. The chain carries TRBV20-1 and TRBJ2-2; D gene uncertain. Trimming took off 0 bases at V and 10 bases at J, with 15 bases between the two ends. Germline-derived CDR1 and CDR2 are DFQATT and SNEGSKA (reference sequence). This CDR3 contains 14 residues. In DNA, the CDR3 is TGCAGTGCTAGAGATGGGCTAGGGTGGGAGGAGCTGTTTTTT. Amino acid sequence: CSARDGLGWEELFF.

The J gene is TRBJ2-7, the V gene TRBV29-1; D is uncertain. Germline-derived CDR1 and CDR2 are SQVTM and ANQGSEA. The CDR3 is made up of 13 amino acids. The V end lost 2 bases, the J end lost 3 bases, and 11 bases lay between the germline ends. The CDR3 coding sequence is TGCAGCGTTGAAATGACTTCAATCTACGAGCAGTACTTC. Protein product: CSVEMTSIYEQYF.

This clonotype was found many times. The V gene is TRBV4-1, the J gene TRBJ2-7, with D unclear. Trimming took 2 bases from V and 1 from J, leaving 12 bases between them. The CDR3 loop spans 15 amino acids. The germline V gene has CDR1 MGHRA and CDR2 YSYEKL. CDR3 region: CASSQFSLVSYEQYF. As DNA, the CDR3 is TGCGCCAGCAGCCAATTCTCTTTAGTGTCCTACGAGCAGTACTTC.